This is a list of T cell receptor beta chains from one sample in a study of blood T cell repertoires in COVID-19. Repertoires were generated with immunoSEQ multiplex PCR, while TCRdb's copy carries only in-frame clones and drops some. The sample shows roughly 46,000 clones, 88% of them seen only once. Material for sequencing was peripheral blood. The receptors here all came from a man aged 45-60 years with active COVID-19. The CDR3 runs from the conserved cysteine through the conserved F or W. A D gene is named only where the DNA matches it firmly. A row's size may be missing; if present it is once, few, many or a size class.

TRBJ2-7	.	TRBD2	TRBV4-1	16	TGCGCCAGCAGCCAACCCGGACTAGCGGGAGGTGGCGAGCAGTACTTC	CASSQPGLAGGGEQYF
TRBJ2-7	.	TRBD1	TRBV7-8	15	TGTGCCAGCAGCTTAGCAGTACAGGGGGGTTACGAGCAGTACTTC	CASSLAVQGGYEQYF
TRBJ1-1	.	.	TRBV12-3/TRBV12-4	13	TGTGCCAGCCTTGGTCCAGATCAGACTGAAGCTTTCTTT	CASLGPDQTEAFF
TRBJ1-3	.	TRBD1	TRBV7-8	15	TGTGCCAGCAGCTTGGGACAGGGCTCTGGAAACACCATATATTTT	CASSLGQGSGNTIYF
TRBJ2-7	.	TRBD2	TRBV7-2	13	TGTGCCAGCAGCTCGCCAAATAGCGGGGGGAAGTACTTC	CASSSPNSGGKYF
TRBJ1-2	.	.	TRBV7-9	15	TGTGCCAGCAGCTTACAGACAGGAATACGGGTTGGCTACACCTTC	CASSLQTGIRVGYTF
TRBJ1-1	.	.	TRBV6-2/TRBV6-3	16	TGTGCCAGCAGTATTACCCGCGGGGGTCCGAACACTGAAGCTTTCTTT	CASSITRGGPNTEAFF
TRBJ1-5	.	TRBD1	TRBV2	15	TGTGCCAGCAGGGACAGGGGGGGCACGAATCAGCCCCAGCATTTT	CASRDRGGTNQPQHF
TRBJ2-5	.	.	TRBV11-3	15	TGTGCCAGCAGCTTATCCCGGGACACGCAAGAGACCCAGTACTTC	CASSLSRDTQETQYF
TRBJ1-1	.	TRBD1	TRBV3-1/TRBV3-2	15	TGTGCCAGCAGCCGCCGGGACAGGGGCCACCGTGAAGCTTTCTTT	CASSRRDRGHREAFF
TRBJ2-3	few	TRBD2	TRBV3-1/TRBV3-2	18	TGTGCCAGCAGCACCCGTTCACTAGCGGGAGGCCTGACAGATACGCAGTATTTT	CASSTRSLAGGLTDTQYF
TRBJ2-3	.	TRBD1	TRBV5-4	15	TGTGCCAGCAGCTTCGACAGGGATGTGGGAGATACGCAGTATTTT	CASSFDRDVGDTQYF
TRBJ2-3	.	.	TRBV4-1	13	TGCGCCAGCAGACAGGGAACGACAGATACGCAGTATTTT	CASRQGTTDTQYF
TRBJ1-2	.	TRBD1	TRBV6-2/TRBV6-3	17	TGTGCCAGCAGTTCCCCGGGACAGGCTCTCCCTAACTATGGCTACACCTTC	CASSSPGQALPNYGYTF
TRBJ2-7	.	TRBD1	TRBV9	18	TGTGCCAGCAGCGTAGAAGAGGGACAGGGCGCCAGCTCCTACGAGCAGTACTTC	CASSVEEGQGASSYEQYF
TRBJ1-1	.	.	TRBV27	14	TGTGCCAGCAGCCTGTCCCCGGGGAACACTGAAGCTTTCTTT	CASSLSPGNTEAFF
TRBJ2-7	.	.	TRBV27	16	TGTGCCAGCAGTTTACCCTTCTCGAGCCTCTCCTACGAGCAGTACTTC	CASSLPFSSLSYEQYF
TRBJ2-3	.	TRBD2	TRBV5-1	15	TGCGCCAGCAGACAACCTCTAGCGGGAGGGCGGGGGCAGTATTTT	CASRQPLAGGRGQYF
TRBJ2-1	once	TRBD2	TRBV11-2	19	TGTGCCAGCAGCTTAGAGGGACTAGCGGGAGTTCCCACCTACAATGAGCAGTTCTTC	CASSLEGLAGVPTYNEQFF